This entry lists 20 T cell receptor beta chains sequenced from one sample in a study of blood T cell repertoires in COVID-19 (TCRdb year 2020). The library was prepared using the immunoSEQ multiplex PCR assay. TCRdb re-hosts the immuneACCESS table, in-frame sequences only. Its copies lack some clones; in the studies checked, an unresolved V gene accounts for under half of them, and the cause for the rest is not known. This sample is represented by roughly 500,000 clones; approximately 89% of them were singletons. Roughly 0.9% of the sample comes from the top ten. The source material was peripheral blood. The receptors shown here come from a man aged 18 to 29 with COVID-19, enrolled during active disease.

V gene TRBV7-2 combines with J gene TRBJ2-7, with 7 nucleotides matching TRBD2. V dropped 5 bases and J dropped 6; count of bases not matched to a gene: 13. CDR1 and CDR2 from the germline V gene are SGHTA and FQGNSA. The CDR3 spans 15 residues. CDR3 nucleotides: TGTGCCAGCAGCGGTAGGGCTGGGGGGGTCGTCGAGCAGTACTTC. Translating gives CASSGRAGGVVEQYF.

The V and J genes are TRBV27 and TRBJ2-1, with D tentatively TRBD1 (7 bases). Germline V gene data show CDR1 as MNHEY and CDR2 as SMNVEV (reference sequence). The CDR3 covers 13 residues. V was cut by 9 bases and J by 5 bases, with 14 bases left in between. The CDR3 here is CASRRDRNNEQFF. The CDR3 nucleotides read TGTGCCAGTCGGCGGGACAGAAACAATGAGCAGTTCTTC.

The chain carries TRBV5-1 and TRBJ1-1, with D hard to call. Per germline, CDR1 SGHRS and CDR2 YFSETQ. The CDR3 runs to 13 residues. Trimming took off 1 base at V and 1 base at J, with 5 bases between the two ends. CDR3 loop: CASSLLQNTEAFF. The DNA of the CDR3 is TGCGCCAGCAGCTTGTTACAGAACACTGAAGCTTTCTTT.

This clone was seen once. This chain uses TRBV6-1 with TRBJ1-4; 7 bases fit TRBD1. CDR3 length: 17 residues. With 4 bases clipped from V and 0 bases from J, the junction kept 8 bases outside the gene matches. CDR1 is MNHNS and CDR2 is SASEGT in the germline V gene. The CDR3 DNA is TGTGCCAGCAGTGCCGAGGGGGCCTTAGCAACTAATGAAAAACTGTTTTTT. It codes for CASSAEGALATNEKLFF.

This clone was found once. The chain carries TRBV19 and TRBJ2-1; TRBD2 agrees at 8 bases. The ends lost 8 bases at V and 0 bases at J; junction bases unmatched: 12. The CDR3 has 17 amino acids. Looked up from germline, CDR1 is LNHDA and CDR2 is SQIVND (reference sequence). The chain's CDR3 is CASRGLAPKSSYNEQFF. The CDR3 DNA is TGTGCCAGTCGTGGACTAGCCCCGAAGAGCTCCTACAATGAGCAGTTCTTC. The full variable domain, its missing parts supplied by reference TRBV19 and TRBJ2-1, is DGGITQSPKYLFRKEGQNVTLSCEQNLNHDAMYWYRQDPGQGLRLIYYSQIVNDFQKGDIAEGYSVSREKKESFPLTVTSAQKNPTAFYLCASRGLAPKSSYNEQFFGPGTRLTVL.

The chain links TRBV27 to TRBJ2-7, with D perhaps matching TRBD1 (7 bases). Germline CDR1 reads MNHEY; CDR2 reads SMNVEV (reference sequence). Trimming pared 2 bases from V and 7 bases from J, leaving 21 bases between. The CDR3 has 16 residues. The CDR3 here is CASSLTRQGLRGEQYF. As DNA, the CDR3 is TGTGCCAGCAGTTTAACCCGACAGGGACTTCGGGGAGAGCAGTACTTC.

The V and J genes are TRBV6-1 and TRBJ1-2, with D possibly being TRBD1 (5 bases). CDR1 is MNHNS, CDR2 SASEGT, per germline. The V and J ends lost 2 bases and 6 bases respectively, with 10 bases between them. CDR3 size: 13 residues. CDR3 in amino acids: CASSEWQGNGYTF. The CDR3 DNA is TGTGCCAGCAGTGAATGGCAGGGTAATGGCTACACCTTC.

This chain connects TRBV7-8 to TRBJ2-4; a possible D gene is TRBD1 (6 bases). This CDR3 has 16 residues. Germline V gives CDR1 SGHVS, CDR2 FQNEAQ. Trimming left V 1 base short and J 5 bases short, with 15 bases between. The CDR3 DNA sequence: TGTGCCAGCAGCTTAGGGACAACAGGGCCCCAAAACATTCAGTACTTC. It yields the protein CASSLGTTGPQNIQYF.

Many counts were recorded for this clone. V and J are TRBV25-1 and TRBJ1-1, with 9 bases that match TRBD1. Looked up from germline, CDR1 is MGHDK and CDR2 is SYGVNS. The CDR3 extends over 14 amino acids. The V and J ends lost 2 bases and 8 bases, in that order; junction bases with no gene match: 6. In nucleotides, the CDR3 is TGTGCCAGCAGTGAACTAAGGACAGGGGACGAAGCTTTCTTT. Amino acids: CASSELRTGDEAFF.

This clone was recorded only once. This chain links TRBV6-1 with TRBJ2-7, with unresolved D. The CDR3 has 16 residues. The V end lost 1 base, the J end lost 7 bases, and 20 bases lay between the germline ends. The germline V gene encodes CDR1 MNHNS and CDR2 SASEGT. CDR3 nucleotide sequence: TGTGCCAGCAGTGAAGGTGCGACACGGATATACGTTGAGCAGTACTTC. Translating gives CASSEGATRIYVEQYF.

The chain couples TRBV11-1 to TRBJ2-1, with 8 bases that match TRBD2. Trimming took 7 bases from V and 1 from J; bases not matched to a gene: 6. Per the germline V gene, CDR1 is SGHAT and CDR2 is FQDESV (reference sequence). The CDR3 sequence is 15 residues long. The CDR3 coding sequence is TGTGCCAGCACCATATTAGCGGGGTCCTACAATGAGCAGTTCTTC. Its translation: CASTILAGSYNEQFF.

This clone has just one count. The chain uses TRBV5-1 and TRBJ1-2; 12 bases fit TRBD1. With 4 bases clipped from V and 6 bases from J, the junction kept 13 bases outside the gene matches. The CDR3 has 17 amino acids. From germline, CDR1 is SGHRS and CDR2 YFSETQ. The CDR3 sequence: CASSKGQGAFSGDGYTF. The CDR3 DNA follows: TGCGCCAGCAGCAAGGGACAGGGGGCTTTTTCGGGTGATGGCTACACCTTC.

This chain uses TRBV5-6 with TRBJ1-2; D may be TRBD1 (5 bases). The V end lost 5 bases, the J end lost 3 bases, and 17 bases lay between the germline ends. Germline V gene sequence: CDR1 SGHDT, CDR2 YYEEEE. The CDR3 length is 15 residues. This CDR3 is CASSRAGRFDYGYTF. The CDR3 DNA follows: TGTGCCAGCAGTCGAGCAGGGAGGTTTGACTATGGCTACACCTTC.

The rearrangement uses TRBV6-5 and TRBJ2-1; 10 positions match TRBD2. V gave up 4 bases and J gave up 9 bases; unmatched junction bases: 9. This CDR3 has 15 residues. Germline CDR1 and CDR2: MNHEY and SVGAGI. CDR3 residues: CASSFLAGGNLEQFF. DNA of the CDR3: TGTGCCAGCAGTTTCTTAGCGGGAGGTAATCTTGAGCAGTTCTTC.

The chain is built from TRBV19 and TRBJ2-3; TRBD2 aligns across 13 bases. The CDR3 has 16 amino acids. Germline CDR1 reads LNHDA; CDR2 reads SQIVND (reference sequence). V was clipped by 0 bases and J by 7 bases; unmatched bases: 4. The CDR3 bases are TGTGCCAGTAGTATAGACGGACTAGCGGGAGATTATACGCAGTATTTT. This gives the protein CASSIDGLAGDYTQYF.

The V gene is TRBV29-1, the J gene TRBJ2-7, with D hard to call. This CDR3 is 13 amino acids long. V gave up 7 bases and J gave up 2 bases, with 15 bases separating them. Germline CDR1 and CDR2: SQVTM and ANQGSEA. The DNA of the CDR3 is TGCAGCGCCCGACATTCCTTAACCTACGAGCAGTACTTC. Residues: CSARHSLTYEQYF.

This clone was counted a few times. The rearrangement joins TRBV6-6 to TRBJ1-5; weak D call: TRBD1 (5 bases). The CDR3 length is 14 residues. Trimming stripped 0 bases from V and 6 bases from J, with 9 bases between. Germline V CDR1 and CDR2: MNHNY, SVGAGI (reference sequence). The CDR3 sequence: CASSYSEGVQPQHF. CDR3 DNA sequence: TGTGCCAGCAGTTACTCGGAAGGGGTTCAGCCCCAGCATTTT.

V gene TRBV23-1 combines with J gene TRBJ1-1; tentatively, D is TRBD1 (6 bases). TRBV23-1 is designated an ORF whose function remains uncertain. CDR3 size: 14 residues. Trimming took off 5 bases at V and 4 bases at J, with 14 bases between the two ends. This CDR3 is CASSMQTGVTEAFF. The CDR3 DNA reads as TGCGCCAGCAGTATGCAGACAGGAGTCACTGAAGCTTTCTTT.

As for this clone: The junction and the germline gene differ at one end; a read error may be behind it. The chain combines TRBV7-9 with TRBJ1-2; possible D gene TRBD1, 5 bases. Germline V gene lookup returns CDR1 SEHNR and CDR2 FQNEAQ (reference sequence). The CDR3 has 11 residues. CDR3 loop: CASSLQGASSF. The CDR3 bases are TGTGCCAGCAGTCTCCAGGGTGCCTCCTCCTTC.

This sequence joins TRBV5-5 and TRBJ1-4, with D perhaps matching TRBD1 (5 bases). The CDR3 has 14 amino acids. Germline CDR1 SGHKS, CDR2 YYEKEE (reference sequence). Between the trimmed V and J ends, which lost 4 bases and 8 bases, there was a span of 15 bases. CDR3: CASSPGRAGEKLFF. CDR3 sequence (DNA): TGTGCCAGCAGCCCCGGACGGGCAGGGGAAAAACTGTTTTTT.